The 28 T cell receptor beta chains below come from one sample, sequenced in a study of Graves' ophthalmopathy and Graves' hyperthyroidism. Amplifying from RNA transcripts, the study obtained TCR beta CDR3 regions. After a first-round RT-PCR with HTBI primers, a second-round multiplex PCR was run. One entry per CDR3 protein, called by TCRdb with MiXCR from the multiplex PCR reads. This sample yields almost 750,000 distinct CDR3 sequences, of which about 44% are seen a single time; roughly 45% belongs to the top ten. Sequences were obtained from peripheral blood. These receptors originate from an adult man with Graves' ophthalmopathy.

The chain couples TRBV20-1 to TRBJ2-7; no firm D call. The CDR3 runs 13 residues. Germline CDR1 reads DFQATT; CDR2 reads SNEGSKA (reference sequence). CDR3 nucleotides: TGCAGAGTCAGAGTAGCCGAGCCCCACGAGCAGTACTTC. Translated, it gives CRVRVAEPHEQYF.

The chain is built from TRBV9 and TRBJ2-3, with D perhaps TRBD1 or TRBD2 (5 bases each). The CDR3 loop spans 14 amino acids. The V end was cut by 1 base, the J end by 2 bases, with 8 bases between. The germline V gene has CDR1 SGDLS and CDR2 YYNGEE. The CDR3 nucleotides read TGTGCCAGCAGCGTATGGGGGAACACAGATACGCAGTATTTT. Its translation: CASSVWGNTDTQYF.

The chain is built from TRBV4-3 and TRBJ2-2, with D possibly matching TRBD2 (6 bases). Trimming took 5 bases from V and 4 from J, leaving 14 bases between them. The CDR3 sequence is 15 residues long. Germline lookup yields CDR1 LGHNA and CDR2 YSLEER. CDR3 DNA: TGCGCCAGCAGCGCCCGACTAGTTGTCACCGGGGAGCTGTTTTTT. Translation gives CASSARLVVTGELFF.

This clonotype was counted only a few times. The chain uses TRBV7-9 and TRBJ2-7; 7 bases line up with TRBD1. Germline V gene sequence: CDR1 SEHNR, CDR2 FQNEAQ (reference sequence). The CDR3 covers 13 residues. V gave up 6 bases and J gave up 5 bases; unmatched junction bases: 7. The chain's CDR3 is CASSSRGTNEQYF. The CDR3 region has the DNA TGTGCCAGCAGTAGCAGGGGGACCAACGAGCAGTACTTC. Filled out from reference TRBV7-9 and TRBJ2-7, the complete variable domain reads DTGVSQNPRHKITKRGQNVTFRCDPISEHNRLYWYRQTLGQGPEFLTYFQNEAQLEKSRLLSDRFSAERPKGSFSTLEIQRTEQGDSAMYLCASSSRGTNEQYFGPGTRLTVT.

The V and J genes are TRBV25-1 and TRBJ1-1, with D hard to call. Germline V gene sequence: CDR1 MGHDK, CDR2 SYGVNS. The V gene lost 4 bases and the J gene lost 4 bases, with 16 bases spanning the gap. CDR3 length: 15 residues. The CDR3 loop is CASSGRRGLVTEAFF. The CDR3 region has the DNA TGTGCCAGCAGTGGGAGAAGAGGGCTTGTCACTGAAGCTTTCTTT.

The CDR3 loop is CASSEGEIAFF. The CDR3 nucleotides read TGTGCCAGCAGTGAGGGGGAGATTGCTTTCTTT. The chain is built from TRBV25-1 and TRBJ1-1, with D possibly being TRBD1 (5 bases). Germline values: CDR1 MGHDK, CDR2 SYGVNS. Trimming took 3 bases from V and 11 from J, leaving 10 bases between them. The CDR3 has 11 residues.

The rearrangement joins TRBV5-8 to TRBJ2-7, with 8 bases identical to TRBD1. V gave up 5 bases and J gave up 5 bases; unmatched junction bases: 12. The CDR3 sequence is 15 residues long. The germline V gene encodes CDR1 SGHTS and CDR2 YDEGEE. The CDR3 sequence is CASRVRGTGKDEQYF. CDR3 in DNA: TGTGCCAGCAGGGTGCGTGGGACAGGAAAAGACGAGCAGTACTTC.

In the case of this clonotype: A clone one base away is much larger, so this may be a read error. The rearrangement joins TRBV10-3 to TRBJ1-2, with D unresolved. Per the germline V gene, CDR1 is ENHRY and CDR2 is SYGVKD. Trimming pared 5 bases from V and 8 bases from J, leaving 12 bases between. The length of the CDR3 is 12 residues. The CDR3 loop is CAISMVPGGYTF. For the CDR3, the DNA is TGTGCCATCAGTATGGTTCCGGGGGGCTACACCTTC.

This clonotype was counted once. The rearrangement uses TRBV29-1 and TRBJ2-7; 7 bases match TRBD2. The germline V gene encodes CDR1 SQVTM and CDR2 ANQGSEA. The CDR3 loop spans 17 amino acids. As DNA, the CDR3 is TGCAGTACAACCCCCAGGGCTAGCGGTCGGCTTCACAACGAGCAGTACTTC. Translation gives CSTTPRASGRLHNEQYF.

This clonotype was observed a few times. This chain joins TRBV7-8 and TRBJ2-7, with TRBD2 identical over 14 bases. V shed 1 base, J shed 5 bases, and the junction held 7 bases outside the gene matches. The germline CDR1 and CDR2 sequences are SGHVS and FQNEAQ. The CDR3 spans 17 residues. CDR3: CASSLVKTGLAGDEQYF. CDR3 sequence (DNA): TGTGCCAGCAGCTTAGTCAAAACGGGACTAGCGGGAGACGAGCAGTACTTC.

In its sample, this clonotype was seen a few times. This chain uses TRBV7-6 with TRBJ2-2, with 14 bases identical to TRBD2. Trimming took 3 bases from V and 1 from J; bases not matched to a gene: 7. The germline V gene encodes CDR1 SGHVS and CDR2 FNYEAQ. There are 19 residues in the CDR3. In DNA, the CDR3 is TGTGCCAGCAGCTTGGGGGGACTAGCGGGAGTCCTGAACACCGGGGAGCTGTTTTTT. Its translation is CASSLGGLAGVLNTGELFF.

This clonotype was recorded many times. The chain employs TRBV7-2 and TRBJ1-6, with no clear D. V lost 1 base and J 2 bases, leaving 3 bases between the germline ends. This CDR3 contains 14 residues. Germline loops: CDR1 SGHTA, CDR2 FQGNSA. CDR3 DNA sequence: TGTGCCAGCAGCTTAGGGGCCTATAATTCACCCCTCCACTTT. This translates into CASSLGAYNSPLHF.

This clonotype occurred many times. The chain uses TRBV7-2 and TRBJ2-7, with 9 bases that match TRBD2. CDR1 and CDR2 (germline): SGHTA, FQGNSA. The CDR3 sequence is 15 residues long. V shed 8 bases, J shed 2 bases, and the junction held 10 bases outside the gene matches. CDR3 loop: CASRLGASGAYEQYF. CDR3 DNA: TGTGCCAGCCGCCTAGGGGCTAGCGGGGCCTACGAGCAGTACTTC.

Notes on this clonotype: The junction departs from the called germline gene at one end, perhaps through a read error. The V call is TRBV7-9, the J call TRBJ1-1, with D unresolved. The CDR3 contains 20 residues. The germline gives CDR1 SEHNR, CDR2 FQNEAQ (reference sequence). The CDR3 region has the DNA TGCGCCAGCAGCTTGCTATCGGTAACTTCTGGGTTTGCCATGAACACTGAAGCTTTCTTT. Translated, it gives CASSLLSVTSGFAMNTEAFF.

This clonotype was observed a single time. The chain has TRBV29-1 and TRBJ1-2; the D is unclear. The CDR3 covers 11 residues. Germline CDR1 reads SQVTM; CDR2 reads ANQGSEA. CDR3 amino acids: CTDPGDYGYTF. The CDR3 bases are TGCACCGATCCAGGCGACTATGGCTACACCTTC.

This clonotype has only a few counts. This chain links TRBV7-2 with TRBJ2-7, with no clear D. Germline V gene data show CDR1 as SGHTA and CDR2 as FQGNSA. V was clipped by 6 bases and J by 4 bases, with 10 bases between them. The CDR3 length is 12 residues. The CDR3 reads CASRPLGYEQYF. For the CDR3, the DNA is TGTGCCAGCAGGCCGCTTGGGTACGAGCAGTACTTC.

In this sample, this clonotype turned up many times. V and J are TRBV15 and TRBJ1-1, with a possible D match to TRBD1 (6 bases). The germline V gene has CDR1 LNHNV and CDR2 YYDKDF (reference sequence). This CDR3 region has 14 residues. The germline V and J ends were trimmed by 3 bases and 1 base, with 9 bases remaining between them. DNA of the CDR3: TGTGCCACCAGCAGCTCAGGGGCGAACACTGAAGCTTTCTTT. It specifies CATSSSGANTEAFF.

In the case of this clonotype: This may come from a read error, since a much larger clone is one base off. The CDR3 is CASSHRDGLTQYF. As DNA, the CDR3 is TGTGCCAGCAGCCACAGGGACGGATTGACCCAGTACTTC. The V and J genes are TRBV7-9 and TRBJ2-5, with a tentative D call TRBD1 (6 bases). CDR3 length equals 13 residues. V was cut by 5 bases and J by 7 bases, with 14 bases left in between. The V gene's germline CDR1 is SEHNR and CDR2 FQNEAQ (reference sequence).

This clonotype appeared a few times. The chain links TRBV19 to TRBJ1-4; D remains unclear. Per the germline V gene, CDR1 is LNHDA and CDR2 is SQIVND (reference sequence). Trimming took 3 bases from V and 5 from J, leaving 13 bases between them. This CDR3 is built from 15 residues. CDR3 nucleotides: TGTGCCAGTAGTATCGTTCTACGGACGAATGAAAAACTGTTTTTT. Its translation is CASSIVLRTNEKLFF.

The rearrangement uses TRBV24-1 and TRBJ2-7; 8 nucleotides agree with TRBD2. V shed 3 bases and J 3 bases; nucleotides not matched to a gene: 6. This CDR3 spans 15 amino acids. Germline CDR1 KGHDR, CDR2 SFDVKD. In DNA form, the CDR3 reads TGTGCCACCAGTGATGTCGTCGGGGGGGTCTACGAGCAGTACTTC. Translated, it gives CATSDVVGGVYEQYF.

The chain has TRBV2 and TRBJ1-2, with 8 positions matching TRBD1. V was pared by 6 bases and J by 8 bases, with 8 bases of the junction left unmatched. The CDR3 covers 13 residues. CDR1 is SNHLY, CDR2 FYNNEI, per germline. CDR3 coding DNA: TGTGCCAGCAGGGACGGACAGGGACAGGGCTACACCTTC. Its protein is CASRDGQGQGYTF.

The J gene is TRBJ2-6, the V gene TRBV2; D might be TRBD1 or TRBD2, each matching 5 bases. V lost 7 bases and J 4 bases, leaving 11 bases between the germline ends. Germline V gene data show CDR1 as SNHLY and CDR2 as FYNNEI. This CDR3 contains 14 residues. CDR3 in DNA: TGTGCCAGCATGACGGGGACGGGGGCCAACGTCCTGACTTTC. Residues: CASMTGTGANVLTF.

The gene calls are TRBV11-1 and TRBJ2-7, with 9 bases fitting TRBD2. Germline V gene sequence: CDR1 SGHAT, CDR2 FQDESV (reference sequence). The ends lost 1 base at V and 7 bases at J; junction bases unmatched: 11. CDR3 length: 16 residues. CDR3 residues: CASSLGGSGSRGEQYF. The CDR3 DNA sequence: TGTGCCAGCAGCTTAGGTGGTAGCGGGAGTCGAGGAGAGCAGTACTTC.

This clonotype was counted between two and nine times. The chain joins TRBV7-9 to TRBJ2-5, with TRBD2 as a possible D gene (8 bases). The germline V gene has CDR1 SEHNR and CDR2 FQNEAQ (reference sequence). The CDR3 has 15 residues. The V end was cut by 5 bases, the J end by 1 base, with 14 bases between. The DNA of the CDR3 is TGTGCCAGCAGCACCGGGGGGGACAGCCAAGAGACCCAGTACTTC. Translated, it gives CASSTGGDSQETQYF.

V gene TRBV5-4 combines with J gene TRBJ2-5; 7 nucleotides agree with TRBD2. V lost 5 bases and J lost 1; bases outside the gene matches: 8. Per the germline V gene, CDR1 is SGHNT and CDR2 is YYREEE (reference sequence). The CDR3 covers 15 residues. This CDR3 is CASRPSGGPQETQYF. The CDR3 region has the DNA TGTGCCAGCAGACCATCGGGGGGACCCCAAGAGACCCAGTACTTC.

This clonotype came up many times. The chain combines TRBV5-1 with TRBJ1-5, with TRBD1 identical over 9 bases. The CDR3 runs to 14 residues. J gave up 5 bases and V 4 bases, and 4 bases lay outside the gene matches. Germline-derived CDR1 and CDR2 are SGHRS and YFSETQ. The CDR3 bases are TGCGCCAGCAGCACGGGGACAGGGTATCAGCCCCAGCATTTT. Translated: CASSTGTGYQPQHF.

The V gene is TRBV6-6, the J gene TRBJ1-1; D is possibly TRBD1 (5 bases). The germline gives CDR1 MNHNY, CDR2 SVGAGI (reference sequence). The CDR3 is 15 amino acids. The V end was cut by 5 bases, the J end by 3 bases, with 16 bases between. Here the CDR3 reads CASSHGGIGDTEAFF. The CDR3 DNA reads TGTGCCAGCAGTCACGGGGGAATTGGGGACACTGAAGCTTTCTTT.

V usage is TRBV19 and J usage is TRBJ1-5; D uncertain. The germline V gene has CDR1 LNHDA and CDR2 SQIVND (reference sequence). Deletions cut 7 bases from V and 5 bases from J, with 15 bases between. The CDR3 is 14 amino acids. The CDR3 DNA sequence: TGTGCCAGTACAGATGCAGGCAACTATCAGCCCCAGCATTTT. Protein: CASTDAGNYQPQHF.